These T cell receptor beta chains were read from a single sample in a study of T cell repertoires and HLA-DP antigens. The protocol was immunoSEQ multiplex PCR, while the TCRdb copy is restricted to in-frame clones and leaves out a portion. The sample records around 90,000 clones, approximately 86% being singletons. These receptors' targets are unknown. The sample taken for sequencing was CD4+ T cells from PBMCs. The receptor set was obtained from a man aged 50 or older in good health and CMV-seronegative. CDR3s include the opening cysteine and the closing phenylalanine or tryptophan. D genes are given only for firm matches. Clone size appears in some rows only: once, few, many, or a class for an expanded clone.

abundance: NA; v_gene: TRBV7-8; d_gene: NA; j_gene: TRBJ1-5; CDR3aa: CASSLAGLNQPQHF; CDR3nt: TGTGCCAGCAGCTTAGCTGGGCTTAATCAGCCCCAGCATTTT
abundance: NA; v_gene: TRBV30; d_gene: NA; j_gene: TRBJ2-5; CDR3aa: CAWSISRGAGETQYF; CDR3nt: TGTGCCTGGAGTATCTCCCGGGGGGCTGGGGAGACCCAGTACTTC
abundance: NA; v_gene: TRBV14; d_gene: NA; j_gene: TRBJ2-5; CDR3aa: CASSQVARTLQETQYF; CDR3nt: TGTGCCAGCAGCCAAGTTGCCAGGACACTGCAAGAGACCCAGTACTTC
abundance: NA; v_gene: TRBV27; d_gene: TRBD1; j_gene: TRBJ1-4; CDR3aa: CASRLSNPGQGGANEKLFF; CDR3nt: TGTGCCAGCAGATTATCGAACCCCGGACAGGGGGGGGCTAATGAAAAACTGTTTTTT
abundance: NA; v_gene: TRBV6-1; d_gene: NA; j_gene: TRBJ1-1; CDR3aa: CASSENGARTEAFF; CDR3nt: TGTGCCAGCAGTGAAAATGGAGCCCGAACTGAAGCTTTCTTT
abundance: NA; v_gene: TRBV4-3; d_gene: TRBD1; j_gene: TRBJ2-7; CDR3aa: CASSRDREYEQYF; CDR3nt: TGCGCCAGCAGCCGGGACAGGGAATACGAGCAGTACTTC
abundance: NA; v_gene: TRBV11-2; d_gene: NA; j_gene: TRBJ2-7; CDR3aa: CASSLVTSYEQYF; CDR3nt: TGTGCCAGCAGCTTAGTAACTAGTTACGAGCAGTACTTC
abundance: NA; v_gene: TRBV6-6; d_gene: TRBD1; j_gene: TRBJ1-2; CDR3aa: CAGQRQGDVGYTF; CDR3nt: TGTGCCGGCCAAAGACAGGGCGATGTTGGCTACACCTTC
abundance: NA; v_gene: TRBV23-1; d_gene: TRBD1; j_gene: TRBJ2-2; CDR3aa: CASSQPDRGWSTGELFF; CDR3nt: TGCGCCAGCAGTCAGCCGGACAGGGGGTGGAGCACCGGGGAGCTGTTTTTT
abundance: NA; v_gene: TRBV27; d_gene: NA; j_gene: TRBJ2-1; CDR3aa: CASSFKGGRSVSYNEQFF; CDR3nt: TGTGCCAGCAGTTTTAAGGGTGGACGTTCCGTGTCCTACAATGAGCAGTTCTTC
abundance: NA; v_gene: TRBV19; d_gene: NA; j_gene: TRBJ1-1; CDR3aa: CASSLLGNTEAFF; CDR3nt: TGTGCCAGTAGTTTATTAGGGAACACTGAAGCTTTCTTT
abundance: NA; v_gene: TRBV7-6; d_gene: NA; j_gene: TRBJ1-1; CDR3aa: CASSRLGSETTEAFF; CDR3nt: TGTGCCAGCAGCCGTTTGGGGAGCGAAACCACTGAAGCTTTCTTT
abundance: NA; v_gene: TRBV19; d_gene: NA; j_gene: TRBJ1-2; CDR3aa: CATTRGGPYGYTF; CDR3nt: TGTGCCACCACTCGCGGGGGGCCCTATGGCTACACCTTC
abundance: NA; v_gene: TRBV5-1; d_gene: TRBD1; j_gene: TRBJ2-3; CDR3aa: CASSPGTGTDTQYF; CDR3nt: TGCGCCAGCAGCCCCGGGACAGGGACAGATACGCAGTATTTT
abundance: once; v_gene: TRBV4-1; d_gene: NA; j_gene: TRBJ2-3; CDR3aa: CASSPEGAGSSTDTQYF; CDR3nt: TGCGCCAGCAGCCCAGAGGGGGCGGGGTCTAGCACAGATACGCAGTATTTT
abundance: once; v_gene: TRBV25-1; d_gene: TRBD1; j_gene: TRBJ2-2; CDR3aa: CASRSGTANTGELFF; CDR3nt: TGTGCCAGCAGATCCGGGACAGCGAACACCGGGGAGCTGTTTTTT
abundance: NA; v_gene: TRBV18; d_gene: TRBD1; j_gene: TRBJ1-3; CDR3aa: CASSPTGTGPSGNTIYF; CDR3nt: TGTGCCAGCTCACCAACCGGGACAGGACCCTCTGGAAACACCATATATTTT
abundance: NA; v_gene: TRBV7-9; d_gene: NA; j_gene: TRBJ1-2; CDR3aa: CASSPTANYGYTF; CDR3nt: TGTGCCAGCAGCCCTACAGCGAACTATGGCTACACCTTC
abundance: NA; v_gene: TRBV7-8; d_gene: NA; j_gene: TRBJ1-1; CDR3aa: CASSPGQTGLMNTEAFF; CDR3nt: TGTGCCAGCAGCCCAGGACAGACCGGGCTTATGAACACTGAAGCTTTCTTT
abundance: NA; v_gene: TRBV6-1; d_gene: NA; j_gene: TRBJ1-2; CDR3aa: CASRGSGSINYGYTF; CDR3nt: TGTGCCAGCAGGGGCTCGGGGTCGATTAACTATGGCTACACCTTC
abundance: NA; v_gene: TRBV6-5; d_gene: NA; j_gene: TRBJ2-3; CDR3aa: CASSYLQGTDTQYF; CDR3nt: TGTGCCAGCAGTTACCTACAGGGCACAGATACGCAGTATTTT
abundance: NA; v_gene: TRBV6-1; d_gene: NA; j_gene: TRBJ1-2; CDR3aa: CASSDSYYGYTF; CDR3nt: TGTGCCAGCAGTGACAGCTACTATGGCTACACCTTC
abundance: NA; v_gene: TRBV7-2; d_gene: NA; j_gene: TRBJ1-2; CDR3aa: CASSLSRGYGYGYTF; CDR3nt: TGTGCCAGCAGCTTATCCCGGGGCTACGGGTATGGCTACACCTTC
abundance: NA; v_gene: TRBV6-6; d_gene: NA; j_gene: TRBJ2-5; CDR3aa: CASSYSGGQETQYF; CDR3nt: TGTGCCAGCAGTTACTCAGGGGGCCAAGAGACCCAGTACTTC
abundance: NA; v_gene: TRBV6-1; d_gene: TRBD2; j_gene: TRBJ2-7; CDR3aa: CASNEGLAGYEQYF; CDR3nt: TGTGCCAGCAACGAAGGACTAGCGGGATACGAGCAGTACTTC
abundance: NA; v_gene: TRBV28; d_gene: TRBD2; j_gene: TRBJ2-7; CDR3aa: CASSAPGLGSYEQYF; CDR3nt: TGTGCCAGCAGTGCACCGGGACTAGGCTCCTACGAGCAGTACTTC
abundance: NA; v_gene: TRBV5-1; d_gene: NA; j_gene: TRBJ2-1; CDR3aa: CASSLGGLNNEQFF; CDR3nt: TGCGCCAGCAGCTTGGGGGGCCTCAACAATGAGCAGTTCTTC
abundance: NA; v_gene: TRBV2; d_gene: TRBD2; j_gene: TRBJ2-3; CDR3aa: CASRRTSGGTDTQYF; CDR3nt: TGTGCCAGCCGTAGGACTAGCGGGGGCACAGATACGCAGTATTTT
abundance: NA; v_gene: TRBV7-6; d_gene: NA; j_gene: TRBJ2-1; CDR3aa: CASSPRTLNYNEQFF; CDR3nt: TGTGCCAGCAGCCCTAGGACTCTTAACTACAATGAGCAGTTCTTC
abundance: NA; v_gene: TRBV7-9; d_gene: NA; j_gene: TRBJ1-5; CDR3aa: CASSRRGAGQPQHF; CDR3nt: TGTGCCAGCAGCCGGAGGGGGGCAGGACAGCCCCAGCATTTT
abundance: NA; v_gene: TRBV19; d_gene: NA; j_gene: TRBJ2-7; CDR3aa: CASSIGQDLSYEQYF; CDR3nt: TGTGCCAGTAGTATAGGGCAGGACCTCTCCTACGAGCAGTACTTC
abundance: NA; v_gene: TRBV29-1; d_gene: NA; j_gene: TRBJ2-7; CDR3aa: CSVGGRGSNYEQYF; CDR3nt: TGCAGCGTTGGGGGCCGGGGGTCGAACTACGAGCAGTACTTC
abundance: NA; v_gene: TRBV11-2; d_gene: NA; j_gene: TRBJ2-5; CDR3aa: CASSLGLQETQYF; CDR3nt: TGTGCCAGCAGCTTAGGCCTGCAAGAGACCCAGTACTTC
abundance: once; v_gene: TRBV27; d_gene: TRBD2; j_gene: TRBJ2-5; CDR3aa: CASGLSSGRGETQYF; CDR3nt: TGTGCCAGCGGGTTGTCGAGCGGGAGAGGGGAGACCCAGTACTTC
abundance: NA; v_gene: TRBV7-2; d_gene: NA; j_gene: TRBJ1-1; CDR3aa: CASSQRWGINTEAFF; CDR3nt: TGTGCCAGCAGCCAAAGATGGGGGATTAACACTGAAGCTTTCTTT
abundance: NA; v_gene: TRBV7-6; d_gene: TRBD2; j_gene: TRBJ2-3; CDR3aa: CASSEASGILDTQYF; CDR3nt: TGTGCCAGCAGCGAAGCTAGCGGGATATTAGATACGCAGTATTTT
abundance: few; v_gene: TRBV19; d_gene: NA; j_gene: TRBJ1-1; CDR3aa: CASSILGGGAEAFF; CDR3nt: TGTGCCAGTAGTATTTTGGGGGGCGGCGCTGAAGCTTTCTTT
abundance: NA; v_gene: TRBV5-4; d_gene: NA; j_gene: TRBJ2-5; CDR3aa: CASSNRDYQETQYF; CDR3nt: TGTGCCAGCAGCAACCGGGACTACCAAGAGACCCAGTACTTC
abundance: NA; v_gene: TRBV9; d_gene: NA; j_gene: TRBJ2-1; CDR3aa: CASSVRAGYNEQFF; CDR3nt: TGTGCCAGCAGCGTACGGGCGGGATACAATGAGCAGTTCTTC
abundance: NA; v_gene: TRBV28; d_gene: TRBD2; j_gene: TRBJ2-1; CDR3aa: CASRPPLGRAWEGSYNEQFF; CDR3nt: TGTGCCAGCAGACCCCCCCTTGGGCGGGCCTGGGAGGGATCCTACAATGAGCAGTTCTTC
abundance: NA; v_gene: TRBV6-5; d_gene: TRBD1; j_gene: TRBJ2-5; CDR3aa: CASSATTGVKETQYF; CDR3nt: TGTGCCAGCAGTGCGACAACAGGGGTAAAAGAGACCCAGTACTTC
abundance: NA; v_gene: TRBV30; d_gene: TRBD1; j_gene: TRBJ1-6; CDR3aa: CAWSAGTDNSPLHF; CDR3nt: TGTGCCTGGAGTGCCGGGACAGATAATTCACCCCTCCACTTT
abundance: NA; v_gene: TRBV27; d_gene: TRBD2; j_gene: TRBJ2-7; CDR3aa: CASSLRATFSGRAHEQYF; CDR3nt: TGTGCCAGCAGTCTGAGGGCTACCTTTAGCGGGAGGGCCCACGAGCAGTACTTC
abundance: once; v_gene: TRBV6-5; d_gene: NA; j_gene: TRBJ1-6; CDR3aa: CASSRGGQQNSPLHF; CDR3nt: TGTGCCAGCAGCCGTGGCGGGCAGCAAAATTCACCCCTCCACTTT
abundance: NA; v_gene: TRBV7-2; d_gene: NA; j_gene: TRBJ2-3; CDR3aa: CASSQYRGVTDTQYF; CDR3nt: TGTGCCAGCAGCCAATACCGAGGGGTCACAGATACGCAGTATTTT
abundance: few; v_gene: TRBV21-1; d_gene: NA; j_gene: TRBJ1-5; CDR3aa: CASSPLRGQGKPQHF; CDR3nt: TGTGCCAGCAGCCCCCTAAGAGGACAGGGGAAGCCCCAGCATTTT
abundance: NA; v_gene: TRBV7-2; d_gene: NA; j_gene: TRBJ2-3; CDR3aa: CASSLQGATDTQYF; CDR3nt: TGTGCCAGCAGCCTACAGGGCGCAACAGATACGCAGTATTTT
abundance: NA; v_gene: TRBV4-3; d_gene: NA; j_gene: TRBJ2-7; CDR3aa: CASSQERGSPYEQYF; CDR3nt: TGCGCCAGCAGCCAAGAGAGGGGTTCTCCTTACGAGCAGTACTTC
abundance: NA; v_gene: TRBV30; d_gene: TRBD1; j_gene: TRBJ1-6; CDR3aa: CAWFRQGLNSPLHF; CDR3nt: TGTGCCTGGTTCAGACAGGGCCTTAATTCACCCCTCCACTTT
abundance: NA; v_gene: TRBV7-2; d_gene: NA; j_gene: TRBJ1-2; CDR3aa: CASSSRGLYGYTF; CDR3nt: TGTGCCAGCAGCTCCCGGGGATTATATGGCTACACCTTC
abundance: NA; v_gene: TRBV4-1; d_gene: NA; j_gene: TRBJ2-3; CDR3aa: CASSQVRQTRTSTDTQYF; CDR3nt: TGCGCCAGCAGCCAAGTTAGGCAGACTAGGACGAGCACAGATACGCAGTATTTT
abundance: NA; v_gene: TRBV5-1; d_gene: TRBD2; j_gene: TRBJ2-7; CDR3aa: CASSQGTSGGPSEQYF; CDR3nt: TGCGCCAGCAGCCAAGGGACTAGCGGGGGGCCCTCCGAGCAGTACTTC
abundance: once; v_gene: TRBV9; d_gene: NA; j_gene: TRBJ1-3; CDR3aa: CASSARNSGNTIYF; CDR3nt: TGTGCCAGCAGCGCACGGAACTCTGGAAACACCATATATTTT
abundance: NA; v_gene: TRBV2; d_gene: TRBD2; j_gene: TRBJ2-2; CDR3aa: CASQRGLAGANTGELFF; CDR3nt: TGTGCCAGCCAACGGGGACTAGCGGGGGCGAACACCGGGGAGCTGTTTTTT
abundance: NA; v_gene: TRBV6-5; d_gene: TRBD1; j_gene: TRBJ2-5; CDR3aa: CASRPGTDMETQYF; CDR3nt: TGTGCCAGCAGACCCGGGACAGATATGGAGACCCAGTACTTC